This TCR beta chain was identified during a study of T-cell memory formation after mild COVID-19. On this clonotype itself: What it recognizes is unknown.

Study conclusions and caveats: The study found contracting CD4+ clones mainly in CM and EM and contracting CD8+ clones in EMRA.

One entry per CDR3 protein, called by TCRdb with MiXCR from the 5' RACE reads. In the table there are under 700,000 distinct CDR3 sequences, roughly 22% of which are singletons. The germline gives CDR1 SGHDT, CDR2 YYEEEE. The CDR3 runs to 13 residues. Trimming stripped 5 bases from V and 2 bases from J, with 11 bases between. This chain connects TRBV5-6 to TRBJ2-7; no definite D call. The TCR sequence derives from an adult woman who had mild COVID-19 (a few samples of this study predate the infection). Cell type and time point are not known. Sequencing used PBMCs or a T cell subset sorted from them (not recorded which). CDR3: CASSRGRAYEQYF. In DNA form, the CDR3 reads TGTGCCAGCAGTCGAGGACGAGCCTACGAGCAGTACTTC.